One sample yielded the 26 T cell receptor beta chains listed below, sequenced in a study of shared clonotypes between healthy human individuals. Using immunoSEQ multiplex PCR, the repertoire was profiled, and TCRdb retains in-frame clones only, with some absent. The table records 600,000 to 750,000 clones, roughly two thirds of them present only once. The specimen sequenced was memory CD4+ T cells sorted from blood. This sample's subset: CD45RA-negative fraction. The origin of the receptors is a woman in her twenties or thirties in good health.

This sequence joins TRBV2 and TRBJ2-1; 9 positions match TRBD2. The germline gives CDR1 SNHLY, CDR2 FYNNEI. J lost 6 bases, V lost 6 bases, and 6 bases had no gene match. The length of the CDR3 is 14 residues. CDR3 residues: CASRKAGGSNEQFF. CDR3 nucleotide sequence: TGTGCCAGCAGGAAAGCGGGAGGCTCCAATGAGCAGTTCTTC.

The chain is built from TRBV9 and TRBJ2-3; TRBD1 might be the D (7 bases). This CDR3 is 15 amino acids long. From germline, CDR1 is SGDLS and CDR2 YYNGEE. V was pared by 0 bases and J by 3 bases, with 11 bases between. This CDR3 is CASSVVQGRTDTQYF. CDR3 DNA: TGTGCCAGCAGCGTAGTACAGGGGAGGACAGATACGCAGTATTTT. The whole variable domain, remainder taken from reference TRBV9 and TRBJ2-3, is DSGVTQTPKHLITATGQRVTLRCSPRSGDLSVYWYQQSLDQGLQFLIQYYNGEERAKGNILERFSAQQFPDLHSELNLSSLELGDSALYFCASSVVQGRTDTQYFGPGTRLTVL.

The CDR3 DNA reads TGTGCCAGCAGTTCCGGGACAGCTCATTATTACGAGCAGTACTTC. Amino acids: CASSSGTAHYYEQYF. The V gene is TRBV28, the J gene TRBJ2-7, with 7 bases aligning to TRBD1. The V segment lost 4 bases and the J segment 4 bases; nucleotides outside the gene matches: 10. Germline V gene data show CDR1 as MDHEN and CDR2 as SYDVKM. This CDR3 contains 15 residues. The whole variable domain, remainder taken from reference TRBV28 and TRBJ2-7, is DVKVTQSSRYLVKRTGEKVFLECVQDMDHENMFWYRQDPGLGLRLIYFSYDVKMKEKGDIPEGYSVSREKKERFSLILESASTNQTSMYLCASSSGTAHYYEQYFGPGTRLTVT.

The CDR3 is CASSQGQGHRNTEAFF. CDR3 DNA: TGCGCCAGCAGCCAGGGACAGGGCCATAGGAACACTGAAGCTTTCTTT. The chain joins TRBV5-1 to TRBJ1-1; 9 bases are a match to TRBD1. Germline V gene lookup returns CDR1 SGHRS and CDR2 YFSETQ. V lost 4 bases to trimming and J lost 1 base; unmatched junction nucleotides: 8. The CDR3 has 16 amino acids.

The rearrangement uses TRBV6-5 and TRBJ1-2, with 9 nucleotides matching TRBD1. This CDR3 comprises 13 residues. After removal of 6 bases from V and 7 bases from J, the junction contained 6 bases not matched to a gene. CDR1 and CDR2 from the germline V gene are MNHEY and SVGAGI. CDR3 amino acids: CASSTGTGPGYTF. The CDR3 coding sequence is TGTGCCAGCAGCACCGGGACAGGGCCTGGCTACACCTTC.

This clone was observed a handful of times. The J gene is TRBJ2-2, the V gene TRBV27; D is undetermined. The CDR3 has 19 residues. Germline values: CDR1 MNHEY, CDR2 SMNVEV (reference sequence). V lost 0 bases, J lost 6 bases, and 23 bases lay in between. The CDR3 sequence: CASSLSVPSLRAEAGELFF. The CDR3 DNA sequence: TGTGCCAGCAGTTTATCAGTACCGAGCCTAAGGGCCGAAGCCGGGGAGCTGTTTTTT.

This clone was seen a handful of times. The chain carries TRBV5-1 and TRBJ1-1, with D possibly TRBD1 on 5 matching bases. The germline CDR1 and CDR2 sequences are SGHRS and YFSETQ. The V gene lost 2 bases and the J gene lost 1 base, with 9 bases spanning the gap. This CDR3 comprises 14 residues. In DNA, the CDR3 is TGCGCCAGCAGCTTTGGGGGGACGAACACTGAAGCTTTCTTT. This gives the protein CASSFGGTNTEAFF.

This chain links TRBV18 with TRBJ2-3; TRBD2 might be the D (5 bases). The germline gives CDR1 KGHSH, CDR2 LQKENI. Deletions cut 0 bases from V and 10 bases from J, with 11 bases between. The CDR3 runs 13 residues. The CDR3 here is CASSPPGDYSQYF. The CDR3 bases are TGTGCCAGCTCACCACCGGGTGACTATTCGCAGTATTTT.

This sequence joins TRBV10-3 and TRBJ2-7; the D is unclear. The V end was cut by 0 bases, the J end by 2 bases, with 11 bases between. Germline loops: CDR1 ENHRY, CDR2 SYGVKD. CDR3 length: 15 residues. CDR3 sequence (DNA): TGTGCCATCAGTGAGTCGAGCAACGGACCCTACGAGCAGTACTTC. Its translation: CAISESSNGPYEQYF.

The chain links TRBV27 to TRBJ1-1; D not certain. Germline V gene data show CDR1 as MNHEY and CDR2 as SMNVEV (reference sequence). V dropped 10 bases and J dropped 2 bases, with 11 bases sitting between them. This CDR3 region has 12 residues. CDR3 nucleotide sequence: TGTGCCACTGGAAACAGAAACACTGAAGCTTTCTTT. Translated, it gives CATGNRNTEAFF.

This chain links TRBV6-1 with TRBJ1-4; perhaps TRBD1 as D (5 bases). V shed 3 bases and J shed 11 bases, with 13 bases lying between them. The CDR3 sequence is 13 residues long. Germline loops: CDR1 MNHNS, CDR2 SASEGT. As DNA, the CDR3 is TGTGCCAGCAGTGATGTTAGCCGGGGGAAACTGTTTTTT. Protein: CASSDVSRGKLFF.

This clone was recorded only once. The chain joins TRBV5-6 to TRBJ1-2, with 7 bases fitting TRBD1. Germline V gene data show CDR1 as SGHDT and CDR2 as YYEEEE. Germline trimming cut 4 bases from V and 6 bases from J; bases unmatched to any gene: 18. The CDR3 runs 17 residues. The CDR3 loop is CASSGQGGGPKKDGYTF. For the CDR3, the DNA is TGTGCCAGCAGCGGACAAGGGGGCGGACCCAAAAAAGATGGCTACACCTTC.

V gene TRBV5-1 combines with J gene TRBJ2-2; a possible D gene is TRBD1 (7 bases). The V and J ends lost 5 bases and 5 bases respectively, with 13 bases between them. There are 14 residues in the CDR3. Per germline, CDR1 SGHRS and CDR2 YFSETQ. In nucleotides, the CDR3 is TGCGCCAGCAGAGGAGGGGGCCTAACCGGGGAGCTGTTTTTT. Its translation is CASRGGGLTGELFF.

There are many counts of this clone. The genes are TRBV9 and TRBJ2-1; TRBD2 might be the D (8 bases). This CDR3 is built from 17 residues. CDR1 is SGDLS, CDR2 YYNGEE, per germline. Deletions cut 4 bases from V and 4 bases from J, with 21 bases between. The CDR3 bases are TGTGCCAGCAGCCCCAGGGGGAGCGGGAGATTGTACAATGAGCAGTTCTTC. This sequence encodes CASSPRGSGRLYNEQFF. Combining the CDR3 with reference TRBV9 and TRBJ2-1 gives the whole variable domain DSGVTQTPKHLITATGQRVTLRCSPRSGDLSVYWYQQSLDQGLQFLIQYYNGEERAKGNILERFSAQQFPDLHSELNLSSLELGDSALYFCASSPRGSGRLYNEQFFGPGTRLTVL.

The chain links TRBV19 to TRBJ2-7; 12 nucleotides agree with TRBD2. Per the germline V gene, CDR1 is LNHDA and CDR2 is SQIVND (reference sequence). The ends lost 6 bases at V and 2 bases at J; junction bases unmatched: 5. The CDR3 is 15 residues long. CDR3 in DNA: TGTGCCAGTAGCCTTGCTAGCGGGAGGGCCTACGAGCAGTACTTC. Translation: CASSLASGRAYEQYF.

In its sample, this clone was seen many times. The genes are TRBV2 and TRBJ1-5; TRBD1 matches at 7 bases. From germline, CDR1 is SNHLY and CDR2 FYNNEI. This CDR3 region has 12 residues. V lost 2 bases, J lost 14 bases, and 6 bases stayed unmatched. The chain's CDR3 is CASSETQGEKHF. The CDR3 DNA sequence: TGTGCCAGCAGTGAAACGCAGGGGGAGAAGCATTTT.

A single count supports this clone. The rearrangement links TRBV9 to TRBJ2-1; no reliable D call. V gave up 3 bases and J gave up 3 bases, with 4 bases separating them. Germline V gives CDR1 SGDLS, CDR2 YYNGEE. The CDR3 is 12 amino acids. The DNA for the CDR3 is TGTGCCAGCAGCGAACACTACAATGAGCAGTTCTTC. Translated, it gives CASSEHYNEQFF. The variable domain in full, completed from reference TRBV9 and TRBJ2-1, reads DSGVTQTPKHLITATGQRVTLRCSPRSGDLSVYWYQQSLDQGLQFLIQYYNGEERAKGNILERFSAQQFPDLHSELNLSSLELGDSALYFCASSEHYNEQFFGPGTRLTVL.

V is TRBV18 and J is TRBJ2-5; D is uncertain. The CDR3 extends over 13 amino acids. The V gene lost 3 bases and the J gene lost 4 bases, with 9 bases spanning the gap. CDR1 and CDR2 from the germline V gene are KGHSH and LQKENI. This CDR3 is CASSPVHGETQYF. The CDR3 DNA sequence: TGTGCCAGCTCACCGGTCCATGGAGAGACCCAGTACTTC.

This chain links TRBV27 with TRBJ2-3, with TRBD2 identical over 8 bases. Germline V gene data show CDR1 as MNHEY and CDR2 as SMNVEV (reference sequence). This CDR3 contains 15 residues. Trimming cost V 0 bases and J 6 bases; bases outside gene matches: 5. CDR3 in DNA: TGTGCCAGCAGTTTATCGGGACTAGAGGTGGATACGCAGTATTTT. It encodes CASSLSGLEVDTQYF.

The chain uses TRBV2 and TRBJ2-7; D unresolved. V dropped 9 bases and J dropped 7 bases, with 13 bases sitting between them. The germline gives CDR1 SNHLY, CDR2 FYNNEI. The length of the CDR3 is 11 residues. The CDR3 is CARTQNGEQYF. The DNA of the CDR3 is TGTGCCAGAACGCAGAATGGTGAGCAGTACTTC.

The chain is built from TRBV5-4 and TRBJ2-1; TRBD2 might be the D (5 bases). The CDR3 totals 16 residues. Germline assignment: CDR1 SGHNT and CDR2 YYREEE (reference sequence). Trimming cost V 0 bases and J 2 bases, with 12 bases left between them. The CDR3 loop reads CASSLVRGRAYNEQFF. The CDR3 region has the DNA TGTGCCAGCAGCTTGGTACGTGGGCGGGCCTACAATGAGCAGTTCTTC. The variable domain in full, with the rest retrieved from reference TRBV5-4 and TRBJ2-1, is ETGVTQSPTHLIKTRGQQVTLRCSSQSGHNTVSWYQQALGQGPQFIFQYYREEENGRGNFPPRFSGLQFPNYSSELNVNALELDDSALYLCASSLVRGRAYNEQFFGPGTRLTVL.

This clone was observed once. The chain couples TRBV5-4 to TRBJ2-7, with 9 bases identical to TRBD1. V gave up 4 bases and J gave up 6 bases; unmatched junction bases: 8. There are 14 residues in the CDR3. Germline V CDR1 and CDR2: SGHNT, YYREEE (reference sequence). The CDR3, as DNA: TGTGCCAGCAGCCACCGGACAGGGGTGGGCGAGCAGTACTTC. Protein sequence: CASSHRTGVGEQYF.

This clone was picked up a small number of times. The chain links TRBV7-9 to TRBJ2-3; 9 bases are shared with TRBD2. V dropped 0 bases and J dropped 0; count of bases not matched to a gene: 4. This CDR3 contains 17 residues. Germline assignment: CDR1 SEHNR and CDR2 FQNEAQ (reference sequence). CDR3 amino acids: CASSLALTSGSTDTQYF. The DNA for the CDR3 is TGTGCCAGCAGCTTAGCTCTGACTAGCGGTAGCACAGATACGCAGTATTTT. The full variable domain, completed using reference TRBV7-9 and TRBJ2-3, is DTGVSQNPRHKITKRGQNVTFRCDPISEHNRLYWYRQTLGQGPEFLTYFQNEAQLEKSRLLSDRFSAERPKGSFSTLEIQRTEQGDSAMYLCASSLALTSGSTDTQYFGPGTRLTVL.

V is TRBV28 and J is TRBJ1-1, with TRBD1 matching over 7 bases. This CDR3 comprises 15 residues. V lost 6 bases and J lost 3; bases outside the gene matches: 10. Germline V gives CDR1 MDHEN, CDR2 SYDVKM. CDR3 region: CASSRDRNHYTEAFF. The CDR3 DNA sequence: TGTGCCAGCAGCCGGGACAGAAACCACTACACTGAAGCTTTCTTT.

J is TRBJ2-3 and V is TRBV9; the D call may be TRBD1 or TRBD2 (5 bases each). This CDR3 spans 17 amino acids. CDR1 is SGDLS and CDR2 is YYNGEE in the germline V gene. V was cut by 0 bases and J by 1 base, with 15 bases left in between. CDR3 sequence (DNA): TGTGCCAGCAGCGTAGAGGGGACCGTGCAGGGCACAGATACGCAGTATTTT. Protein sequence: CASSVEGTVQGTDTQYF.

This clone was counted a single time. The chain is built from TRBV2 and TRBJ1-3, with D possibly matching TRBD1 (6 bases). The length of the CDR3 is 14 residues. Germline CDR1 reads SNHLY; CDR2 reads FYNNEI. V was trimmed by 6 bases and J by 0 bases, leaving 9 bases between them. In nucleotides, the CDR3 is TGTGCCAGCAGGGTGGACAGCTCTGGAAACACCATATATTTT. It is translated as CASRVDSSGNTIYF.